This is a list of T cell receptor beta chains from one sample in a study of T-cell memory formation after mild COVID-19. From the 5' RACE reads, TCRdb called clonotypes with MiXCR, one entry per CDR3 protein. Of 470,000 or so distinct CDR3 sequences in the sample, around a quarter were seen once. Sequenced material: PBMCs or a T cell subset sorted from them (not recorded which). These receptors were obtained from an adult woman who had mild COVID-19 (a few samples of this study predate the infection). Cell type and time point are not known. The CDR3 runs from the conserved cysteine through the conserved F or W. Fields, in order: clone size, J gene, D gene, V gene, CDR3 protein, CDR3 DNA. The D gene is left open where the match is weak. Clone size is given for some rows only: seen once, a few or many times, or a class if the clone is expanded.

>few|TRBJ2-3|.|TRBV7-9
CASFSDTQYF
TGTGCCAGCTTCTCAGATACGCAGTATTTT
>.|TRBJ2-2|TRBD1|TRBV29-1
CSVNWDRVAGELFF
TGCAGCGTCAACTGGGACAGGGTAGCCGGGGAGCTGTTTTTT
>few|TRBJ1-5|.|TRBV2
CASSEGSPTNQPQHF
TGTGCCAGCAGTGAAGGGTCCCCCACCAATCAGCCCCAGCATTTT
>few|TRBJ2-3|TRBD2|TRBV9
CASSVVMTSGADTQYF
TGTGCCAGCAGCGTAGTGATGACTAGCGGGGCCGATACGCAGTATTTT
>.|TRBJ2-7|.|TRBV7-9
CASSFEGQAYEQYF
TGTGCCAGCAGCTTCGAGGGGCAGGCCTACGAGCAGTACTTC
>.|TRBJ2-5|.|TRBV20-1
CSARDSETQYF
TGCAGTGCTAGAGACAGTGAGACCCAGTACTTC
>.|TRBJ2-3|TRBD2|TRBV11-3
CASSLGGTSGRTDTQYF
TGTGCCAGCAGCTTGGGCGGGACTAGCGGGAGAACAGATACGCAGTATTTT
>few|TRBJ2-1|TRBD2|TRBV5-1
CASSTGTSGAYNEQFF
TGCGCCAGCAGCACAGGGACTAGCGGGGCCTACAATGAGCAGTTCTTC
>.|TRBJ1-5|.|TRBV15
CATSRSWWNRLF
TGTGCCACCAGCAGATCATGGTGGAACAGGCTCTTT
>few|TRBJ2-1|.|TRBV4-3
CASSQGRQSSYNEQFF
TGCGCCAGCAGCCAAGGGCGACAGAGCTCCTACAATGAGCAGTTCTTC
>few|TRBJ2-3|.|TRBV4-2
CASSQTGPSSTDTQYF
TGTGCCAGCAGCCAGACAGGACCTTCTAGCACAGATACGCAGTATTTT
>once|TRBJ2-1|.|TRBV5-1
CTSSLSPGRNEQFF
TGCACCAGCAGCCTAAGCCCTGGACGCAATGAGCAGTTCTTC
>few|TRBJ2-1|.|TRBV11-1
CASSFLEGNNEQFF
TGTGCCAGCAGTTTCCTTGAAGGGAACAATGAGCAGTTCTTC
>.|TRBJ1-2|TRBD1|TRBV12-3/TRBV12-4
CASSFRDRGPGYTF
TGTGCCAGCAGTTTCCGGGACAGGGGGCCTGGCTACACCTTC
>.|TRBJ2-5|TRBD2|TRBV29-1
CSVGEGLAGSLGYF
TGCAGCGTTGGAGAGGGACTAGCGGGCAGCCTGGGGTACTTC
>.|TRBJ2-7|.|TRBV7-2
CASSQTPPGAYEQYF
TGTGCCAGCAGCCAGACACCACCGGGAGCCTACGAGCAGTACTTC
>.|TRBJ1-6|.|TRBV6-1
CASSVASQHGSSPLHF
TGTGCCAGCAGTGTAGCTTCCCAACATGGAAGCTCACCCCTCCACTTT
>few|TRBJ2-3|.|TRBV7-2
CASSSQGVGTDTQYF
TGTGCCAGCAGCTCCCAGGGAGTTGGCACAGATACGCAGTATTTT
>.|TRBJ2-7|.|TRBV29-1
CSAGDFSNYEQYF
TGCAGCGCAGGGGACTTCTCCAACTACGAGCAGTACTTC
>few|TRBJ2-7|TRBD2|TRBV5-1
CASSPPGQGLAGRIYEQYF
TGCGCCAGCAGCCCCCCCGGCCAGGGACTAGCGGGCCGGATTTACGAGCAGTACTTC
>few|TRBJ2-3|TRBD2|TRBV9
CASSVGAGARGTDTQYF
TGTGCCAGCAGCGTAGGAGCGGGGGCCCGCGGCACAGATACGCAGTATTTT
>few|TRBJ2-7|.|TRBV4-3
CASSQGRPNPYEQYF
TGCGCCAGCAGCCAAGGTCGGCCAAACCCCTACGAGCAGTACTTC
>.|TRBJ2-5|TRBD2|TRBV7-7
CASSSGTSGSQETQYF
TGTGCTAGCAGCTCGGGGACTAGCGGGAGCCAAGAGACCCAGTACTTC
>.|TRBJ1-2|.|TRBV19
CASTSGAAWGYTF
TGTGCCAGTACTTCAGGGGCAGCCTGGGGCTACACCTTC
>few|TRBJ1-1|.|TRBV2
CASRSGLGTEAFF
TGTGCCAGCAGATCGGGGCTGGGCACTGAAGCTTTCTTT
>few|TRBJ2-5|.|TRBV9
CASSVDPTPQETQYF
TGTGCCAGCAGCGTTGACCCAACCCCTCAAGAGACCCAGTACTTC
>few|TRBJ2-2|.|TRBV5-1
CASSGFLGAGELFF
TGCGCCAGCAGCGGATTTTTAGGGGCCGGGGAGCTGTTTTTT
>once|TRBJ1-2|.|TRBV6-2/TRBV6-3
CASTRTELYGYTF
TGTGCCAGCACAAGGACAGAGCTCTATGGCTACACCTTC
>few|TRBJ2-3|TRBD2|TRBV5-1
CASSLSGITTDTQYF
TGCGCCAGCAGCTTGAGCGGGATAACCACAGATACGCAGTATTTT
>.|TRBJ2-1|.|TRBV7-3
CASSLEFSEQFF
TGTGCCAGCAGCTTAGAGTTTTCTGAGCAGTTCTTC
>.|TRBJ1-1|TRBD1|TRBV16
CASSQSRTGFTEAFF
TGTGCCAGCAGCCAATCCCGGACAGGTTTCACTGAAGCTTTCTTT
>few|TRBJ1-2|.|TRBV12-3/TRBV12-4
CASSFGGQEDGYTF
TGTGCCAGCAGTTTTGGCGGGCAGGAAGATGGCTACACCTTC
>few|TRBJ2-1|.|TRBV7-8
CASRPSYLGLDSNEQFF
TGTGCCAGCAGACCTTCCTACTTAGGCCTAGATAGTAATGAGCAGTTCTTC
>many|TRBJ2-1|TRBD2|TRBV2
CASRAGDNEQFF
TGTGCCAGCAGGGCGGGAGACAATGAGCAGTTCTTC
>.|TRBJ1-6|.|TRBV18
CASSPGSNSPLHF
TGTGCCAGCTCACCGGGGAGTAATTCACCCCTCCACTTT
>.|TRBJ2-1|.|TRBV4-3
CASSQEDGYNEQFF
TGCGCCAGCAGCCAAGAGGACGGCTACAATGAGCAGTTCTTC
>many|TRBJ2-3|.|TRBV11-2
CASSLVGLGPDTQYF
TGTGCCAGCAGCTTAGTCGGGCTAGGACCAGATACGCAGTATTTT
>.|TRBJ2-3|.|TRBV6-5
CASSHPTTETQYF
TGTGCCAGCAGCCACCCAACGACGGAAACGCAGTATTTT
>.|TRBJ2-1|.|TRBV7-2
CASRMVGYNEQFF
TGTGCCAGCAGGATGGTGGGCTACAATGAGCAGTTCTTC
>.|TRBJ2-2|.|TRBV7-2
CASSLVWVGKRNTGELFF
TGTGCCAGCAGCTTAGTTTGGGTTGGCAAAAGGAACACCGGGGAGCTGTTTTTT
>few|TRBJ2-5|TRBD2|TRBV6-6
CASSRVRTSGGTETQYF
TGTGCCAGCAGCCGCGTCAGGACTAGCGGGGGGACCGAGACCCAGTACTTC
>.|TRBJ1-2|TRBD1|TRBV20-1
CSALDRERYGYTF
TGCAGTGCTCTCGACAGGGAGCGCTATGGCTACACCTTC
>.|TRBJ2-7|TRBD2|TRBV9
CATSPGTSSYEQYF
TGTGCCACCTCCCCCGGGACTAGCTCCTACGAGCAGTACTTC
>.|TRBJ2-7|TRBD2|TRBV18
CASSPETSSYEQYF
TGTGCCAGCTCACCAGAGACTAGCAGCTACGAGCAGTACTTC
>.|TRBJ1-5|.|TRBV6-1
CASSEWRGGGEQPQHF
TGTGCCAGCAGTGAATGGAGGGGGGGCGGCGAACAGCCCCAGCATTTT
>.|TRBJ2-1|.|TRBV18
CASSSLVNNEQFF
TGTGCCAGCTCATCTTTAGTTAACAATGAGCAGTTCTTC
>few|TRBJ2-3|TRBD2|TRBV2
CARRGGNTDTQYF
TGTGCCAGGCGGGGGGGCAACACAGATACGCAGTATTTT
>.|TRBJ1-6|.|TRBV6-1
CASSERRVPNSPLHF
TGTGCCAGCAGTGAACGTCGTGTCCCCAATTCACCCCTCCACTTT
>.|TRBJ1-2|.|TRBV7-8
CASSPWTTTSMTGYTF
TGTGCCAGCAGCCCTTGGACGACCACATCCATGACGGGCTACACCTTC
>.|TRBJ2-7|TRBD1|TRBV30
CAWTPAWGTGYNEQYF
TGTGCCTGGACTCCCGCATGGGGGACAGGGTATAACGAGCAGTACTTC
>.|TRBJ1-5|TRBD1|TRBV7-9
CASSLAFGQGDSHQPQHF
TGTGCCAGCAGCTTAGCTTTCGGACAGGGGGATTCACATCAGCCCCAGCATTTT
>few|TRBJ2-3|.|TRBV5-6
CASSPGHGTDTQYF
TGTGCCAGCAGCCCTGGACACGGCACAGATACGCAGTATTTT
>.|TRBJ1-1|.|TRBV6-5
CASTQGGLNTEAFF
TGTGCCAGCACTCAAGGGGGATTGAACACTGAAGCTTTCTTT
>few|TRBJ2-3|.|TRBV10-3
CAISEGALGEDTQYF
TGTGCCATCAGTGAGGGTGCCCTGGGGGAAGATACGCAGTATTTT
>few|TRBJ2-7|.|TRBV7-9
CASSLAGRGTYEQYF
TGTGCCAGCAGCTTAGCGGGACGGGGAACCTACGAGCAGTACTTC
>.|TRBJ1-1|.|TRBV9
CASSVAPGVFTEAFF
TGTGCCAGCAGCGTAGCTCCGGGGGTCTTCACTGAAGCTTTCTTT
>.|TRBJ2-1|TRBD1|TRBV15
CATSPVGTANEQFF
TGTGCCACCAGCCCCGTCGGGACAGCCAATGAGCAGTTCTTC
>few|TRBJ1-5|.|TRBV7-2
CASSQALGNQPQHF
TGTGCCAGCAGCCAAGCCCTCGGAAATCAGCCCCAGCATTTT
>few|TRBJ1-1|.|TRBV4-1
CASSQGFSEAFF
TGCGCCAGCAGCCAAGGATTTAGTGAAGCTTTCTTT